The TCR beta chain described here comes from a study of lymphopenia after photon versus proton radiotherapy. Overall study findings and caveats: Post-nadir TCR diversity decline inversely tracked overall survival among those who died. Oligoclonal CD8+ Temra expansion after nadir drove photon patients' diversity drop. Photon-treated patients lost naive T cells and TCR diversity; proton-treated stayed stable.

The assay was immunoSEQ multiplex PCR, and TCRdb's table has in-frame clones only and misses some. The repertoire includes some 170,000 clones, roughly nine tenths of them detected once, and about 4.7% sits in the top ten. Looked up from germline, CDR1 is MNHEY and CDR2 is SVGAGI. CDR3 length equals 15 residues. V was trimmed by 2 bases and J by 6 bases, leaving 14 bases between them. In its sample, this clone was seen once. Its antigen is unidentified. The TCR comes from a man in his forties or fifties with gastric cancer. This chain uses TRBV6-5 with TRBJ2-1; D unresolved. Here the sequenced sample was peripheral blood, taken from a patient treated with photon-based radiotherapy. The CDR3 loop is CASSYRKGDFNEQFF. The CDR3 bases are TGTGCCAGCAGTTACCGAAAGGGCGACTTCAATGAGCAGTTCTTC.